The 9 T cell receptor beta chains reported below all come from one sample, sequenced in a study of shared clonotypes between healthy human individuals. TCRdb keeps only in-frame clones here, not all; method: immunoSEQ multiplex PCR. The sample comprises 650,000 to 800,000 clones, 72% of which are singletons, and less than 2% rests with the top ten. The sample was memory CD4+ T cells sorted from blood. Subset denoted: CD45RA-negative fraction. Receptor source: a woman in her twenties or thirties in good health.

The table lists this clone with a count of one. The CDR3 region is CASSLLLAHSNEKLFF. The CDR3 nucleotides read TGTGCCAGCAGTTTACTGCTGGCACACTCTAATGAAAAACTGTTTTTT. The chain joins TRBV28 to TRBJ1-4, with unresolved D. The V end lost 2 bases, the J end lost 3 bases, and 13 bases lay between the germline ends. CDR1 is MDHEN, CDR2 SYDVKM, per germline. CDR3 length: 16 residues.

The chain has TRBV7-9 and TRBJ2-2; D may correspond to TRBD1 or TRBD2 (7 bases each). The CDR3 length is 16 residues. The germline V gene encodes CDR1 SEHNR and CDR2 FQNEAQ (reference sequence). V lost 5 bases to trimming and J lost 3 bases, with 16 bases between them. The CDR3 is CASSPRGGVDTGELFF. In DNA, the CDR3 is TGTGCCAGCAGCCCCAGGGGGGGTGTGGACACCGGGGAGCTGTTTTTT.

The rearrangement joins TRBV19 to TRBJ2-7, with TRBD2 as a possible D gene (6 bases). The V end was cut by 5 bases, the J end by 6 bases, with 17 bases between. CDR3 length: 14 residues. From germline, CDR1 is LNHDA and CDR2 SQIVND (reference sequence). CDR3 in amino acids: CASSFGFLGGEQYF. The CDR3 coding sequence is TGTGCCAGTAGTTTTGGGTTCCTCGGGGGCGAGCAGTACTTC.

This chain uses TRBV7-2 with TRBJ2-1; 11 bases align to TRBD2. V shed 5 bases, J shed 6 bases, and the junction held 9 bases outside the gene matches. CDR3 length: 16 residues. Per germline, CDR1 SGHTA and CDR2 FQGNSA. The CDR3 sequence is CASSAQTSGKGNEQFF. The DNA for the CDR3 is TGTGCCAGCAGCGCCCAGACTAGCGGGAAGGGCAATGAGCAGTTCTTC.

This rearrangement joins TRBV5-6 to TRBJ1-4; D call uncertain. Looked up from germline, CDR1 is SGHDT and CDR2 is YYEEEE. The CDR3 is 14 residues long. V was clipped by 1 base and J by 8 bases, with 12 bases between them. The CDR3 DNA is TGTGCCAGCAGCTTGTGGACCACAAGAGAAAAACTGTTTTTT. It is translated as CASSLWTTREKLFF.

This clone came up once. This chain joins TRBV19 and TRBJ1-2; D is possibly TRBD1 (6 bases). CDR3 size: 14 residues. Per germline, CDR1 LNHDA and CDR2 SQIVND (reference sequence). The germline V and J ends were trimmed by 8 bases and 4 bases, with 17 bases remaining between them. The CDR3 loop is CASALTGPRYGYTF. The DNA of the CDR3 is TGTGCCAGTGCACTGACAGGTCCTCGCTATGGCTACACCTTC.

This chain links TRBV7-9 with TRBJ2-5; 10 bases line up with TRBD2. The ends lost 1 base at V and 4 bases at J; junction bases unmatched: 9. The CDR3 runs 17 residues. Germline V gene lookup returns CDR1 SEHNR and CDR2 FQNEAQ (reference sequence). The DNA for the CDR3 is TGTGCCAGCAGCTTAGGGAATGGGGCTAGCGGGAGAGAGACCCAGTACTTC. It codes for CASSLGNGASGRETQYF.

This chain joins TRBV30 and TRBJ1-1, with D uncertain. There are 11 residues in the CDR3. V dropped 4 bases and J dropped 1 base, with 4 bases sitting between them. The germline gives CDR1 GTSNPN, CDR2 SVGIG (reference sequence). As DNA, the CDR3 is TGTGCCTGGAAGGAGAACACTGAAGCTTTCTTT. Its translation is CAWKENTEAFF.

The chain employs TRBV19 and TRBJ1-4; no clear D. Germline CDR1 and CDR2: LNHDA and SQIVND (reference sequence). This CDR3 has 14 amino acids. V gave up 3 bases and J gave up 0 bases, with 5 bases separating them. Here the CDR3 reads CASSMRATNEKLFF. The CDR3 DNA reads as TGTGCCAGTAGTATGCGGGCAACTAATGAAAAACTGTTTTTT. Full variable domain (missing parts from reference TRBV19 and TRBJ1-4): DGGITQSPKYLFRKEGQNVTLSCEQNLNHDAMYWYRQDPGQGLRLIYYSQIVNDFQKGDIAEGYSVSREKKESFPLTVTSAQKNPTAFYLCASSMRATNEKLFFGSGTQLSVL.